These T cell receptor beta chains were read from a single sample in a study of blood T cell repertoires in COVID-19. The protocol was immunoSEQ multiplex PCR, while the TCRdb copy is restricted to in-frame clones and leaves out a portion. The sample has 390,000 or so clones, roughly four fifths seen once. The sample comprised PBMCs or T cells enriched from blood (not recorded which). These TCRs come from a woman in her forties or fifties who had recovered from COVID-19. Each CDR3 is given with its conserved first and last residue.

>TRBJ2-2|TRBV2
CASSGLAANTGELFF
>TRBJ1-1|TRBV7-3
CASSQINRVGSEAFF
>TRBJ2-7|TRBV20-1
CSASRSGGKTYEQYF
>TRBJ1-2|TRBV5-8
CASSLGGLQDYGYTF
>TRBJ1-2|TRBV29-1
CSVIAQGDFGGYTF
>TRBJ2-2|TRBV9
CASSVDGGGELFF
>TRBJ1-2|TRBV10-3
CAISGEGVNYGYTF
>TRBJ2-7|TRBV30
CAWRTSGYLTYEQYF
>TRBJ2-2|TRBV7-3
CASSSLGQGAGELFF
>TRBJ1-4|TRBV14
CASSQYGQFNEKLFF
>TRBJ2-1|TRBV11-2
CASSLGLAAPGEQFF
>TRBJ1-1|TRBV11-3
CASSLQGGSAEAFF
>TRBJ1-6|TRBV19
CASSVTGPDYNSPLHF
>TRBJ1-5|TRBV19
CASTGVNQPQHF
>TRBJ2-1|TRBV4-1
CASSQEEVAAKNEQFF
>TRBJ1-6|TRBV27
CASRGGSGSYNSPLHF
>TRBJ2-1|TRBV4-1
CASSQGLTGTGTYNEQFF
>TRBJ2-2|TRBV7-2
CASSPRGVGAKRTGELFF
>TRBJ1-2|TRBV2
CASSGTRTANYGYTF
>TRBJ1-5|TRBV5-6
CASSSGSNQPQHF
>TRBJ2-3|TRBV30
CAWSSRYTDTQYF
>TRBJ1-6|TRBV5-1
CASSLGQLDSPLHF
>TRBJ1-2|TRBV7-2
CASSSWDRNMGYTF
>TRBJ1-5|TRBV27
CASSSQGQPQHF
>TRBJ1-6|TRBV30
CAWNGGLNSPLHF
>TRBJ1-5|TRBV6-5
CASSGTAYSNQPQHF
>TRBJ1-2|TRBV6-1
CASSEGAQRTSNYGYTF
>TRBJ2-3|TRBV2
CASNPGTSDTQYF
>TRBJ2-7|TRBV7-2
CASSLALTAGVYEQYF
>TRBJ2-1|TRBV7-2
CASSSQRGSYNEQFF
>TRBJ2-1|TRBV12-3/TRBV12-4
CASKRAFSDEQFF
>TRBJ2-5|TRBV5-1
CASSLPDRGETQYF
>TRBJ1-5|TRBV19
CASSIPRTGIWQPQHF
>TRBJ2-7|TRBV30
CALQWGDEQYF
>TRBJ2-3|TRBV11-3
CASSFGGSVADTQYF
>TRBJ1-2|TRBV5-4
CASSLGAGGQGNYGYTF
>TRBJ2-7|TRBV27
CASSTRQASYEQYF
>TRBJ2-3|TRBV6-5
CASSPPGRGGDTQYF
>TRBJ1-1|TRBV10-3
CAISGPGQGKTEAFF